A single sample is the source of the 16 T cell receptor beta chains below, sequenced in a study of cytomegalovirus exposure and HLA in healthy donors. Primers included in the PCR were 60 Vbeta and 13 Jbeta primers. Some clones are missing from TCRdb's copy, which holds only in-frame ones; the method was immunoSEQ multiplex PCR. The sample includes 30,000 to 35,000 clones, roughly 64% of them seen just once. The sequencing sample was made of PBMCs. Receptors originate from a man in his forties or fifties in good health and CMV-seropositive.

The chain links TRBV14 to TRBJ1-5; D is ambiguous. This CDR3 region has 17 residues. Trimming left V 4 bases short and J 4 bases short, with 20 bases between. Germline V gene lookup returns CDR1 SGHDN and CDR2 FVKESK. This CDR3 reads CASSPQGRPGGNQPQHF. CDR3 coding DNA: TGTGCCAGCAGCCCCCAAGGACGGCCGGGAGGAAATCAGCCCCAGCATTTT.

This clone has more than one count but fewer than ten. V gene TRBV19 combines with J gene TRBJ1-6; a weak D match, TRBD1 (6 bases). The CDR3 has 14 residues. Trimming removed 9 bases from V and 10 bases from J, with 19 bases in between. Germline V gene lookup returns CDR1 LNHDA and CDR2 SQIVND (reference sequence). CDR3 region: CASGTGKGGSPLHF. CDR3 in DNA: TGTGCCAGCGGCACAGGGAAAGGTGGGTCACCCCTCCACTTT. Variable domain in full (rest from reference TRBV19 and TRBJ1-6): DGGITQSPKYLFRKEGQNVTLSCEQNLNHDAMYWYRQDPGQGLRLIYYSQIVNDFQKGDIAEGYSVSREKKESFPLTVTSAQKNPTAFYLCASGTGKGGSPLHFGNGTRLTVT.

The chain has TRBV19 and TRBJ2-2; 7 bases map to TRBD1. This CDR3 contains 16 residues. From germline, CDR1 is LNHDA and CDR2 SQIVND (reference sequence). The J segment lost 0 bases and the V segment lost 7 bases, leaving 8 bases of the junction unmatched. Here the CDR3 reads CASMDRTAANTGELFF. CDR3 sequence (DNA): TGTGCCAGTATGGACAGGACCGCTGCGAACACCGGGGAGCTGTTTTTT.

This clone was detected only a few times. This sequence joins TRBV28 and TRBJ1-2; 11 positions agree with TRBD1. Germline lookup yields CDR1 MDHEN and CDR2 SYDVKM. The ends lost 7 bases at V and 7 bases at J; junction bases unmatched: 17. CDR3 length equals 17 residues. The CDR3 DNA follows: TGTGCCAGCATGGAGGTTGGGACAGGGGGGGCTGGTGGTGGCTACACCTTC. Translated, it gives CASMEVGTGGAGGGYTF.

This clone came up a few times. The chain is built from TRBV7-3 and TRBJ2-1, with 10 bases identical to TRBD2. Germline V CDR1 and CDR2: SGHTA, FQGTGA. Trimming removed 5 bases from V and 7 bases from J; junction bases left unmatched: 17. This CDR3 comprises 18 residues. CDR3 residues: CASSPRGTSGAAGNEQFF. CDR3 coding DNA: TGTGCCAGCAGCCCTCGGGGCACTAGCGGGGCGGCGGGGAATGAGCAGTTCTTC.

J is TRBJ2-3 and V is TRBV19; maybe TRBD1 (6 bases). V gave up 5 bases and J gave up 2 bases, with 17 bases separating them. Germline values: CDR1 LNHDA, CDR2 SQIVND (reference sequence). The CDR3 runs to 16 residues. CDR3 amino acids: CASSLAETGHTDTQYF. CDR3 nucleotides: TGTGCCAGTAGTTTAGCCGAGACAGGCCACACAGATACGCAGTATTTT.

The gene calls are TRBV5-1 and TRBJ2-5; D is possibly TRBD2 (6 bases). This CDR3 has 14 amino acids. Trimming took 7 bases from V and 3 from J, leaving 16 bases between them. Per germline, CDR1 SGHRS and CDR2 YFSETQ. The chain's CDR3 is CASLTMPGEETQYF. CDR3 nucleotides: TGCGCCAGCCTGACAATGCCGGGGGAAGAGACCCAGTACTTC.

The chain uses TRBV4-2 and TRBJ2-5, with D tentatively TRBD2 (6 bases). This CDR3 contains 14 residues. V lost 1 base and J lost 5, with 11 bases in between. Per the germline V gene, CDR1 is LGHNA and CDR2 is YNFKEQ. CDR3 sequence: CASSQGGEWETQYF. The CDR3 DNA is TGTGCCAGCAGCCAAGGGGGGGAGTGGGAGACCCAGTACTTC.

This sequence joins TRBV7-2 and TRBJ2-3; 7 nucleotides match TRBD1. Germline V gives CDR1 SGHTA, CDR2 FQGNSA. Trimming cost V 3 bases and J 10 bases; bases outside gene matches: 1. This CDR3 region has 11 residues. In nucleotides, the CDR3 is TGTGCCAGCAGCTTGCAGGGGGCGCAGTATTTT. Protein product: CASSLQGAQYF.

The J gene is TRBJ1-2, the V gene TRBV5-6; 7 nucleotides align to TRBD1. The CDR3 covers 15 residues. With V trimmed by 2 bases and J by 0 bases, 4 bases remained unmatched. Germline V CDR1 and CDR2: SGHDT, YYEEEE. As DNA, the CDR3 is TGTGCCAGCAGCTTCCTCACAGGGGCTAACTATGGCTACACCTTC. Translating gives CASSFLTGANYGYTF.

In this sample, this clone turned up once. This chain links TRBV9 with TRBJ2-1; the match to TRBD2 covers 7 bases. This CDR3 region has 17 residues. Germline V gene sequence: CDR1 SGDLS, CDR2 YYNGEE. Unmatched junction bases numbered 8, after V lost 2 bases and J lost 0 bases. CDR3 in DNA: TGTGCCAGCAGCGTTGGGGGGGGGTCTAGCTCCTACAATGAGCAGTTCTTC. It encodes CASSVGGGSSSYNEQFF.

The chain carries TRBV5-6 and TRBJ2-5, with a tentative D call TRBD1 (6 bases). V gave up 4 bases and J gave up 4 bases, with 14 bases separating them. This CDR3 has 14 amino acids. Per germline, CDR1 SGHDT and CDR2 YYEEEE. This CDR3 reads CASSHYRVTETQYF. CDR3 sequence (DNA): TGTGCCAGCAGCCACTACAGGGTTACAGAGACCCAGTACTTC. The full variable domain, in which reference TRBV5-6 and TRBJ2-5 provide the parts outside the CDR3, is DAGVTQSPTHLIKTRGQQVTLRCSPKSGHDTVSWYQQALGQGPQFIFQYYEEEERQRGNFPDRFSGHQFPNYSSELNVNALLLGDSALYLCASSHYRVTETQYFGPGTRLLVL.

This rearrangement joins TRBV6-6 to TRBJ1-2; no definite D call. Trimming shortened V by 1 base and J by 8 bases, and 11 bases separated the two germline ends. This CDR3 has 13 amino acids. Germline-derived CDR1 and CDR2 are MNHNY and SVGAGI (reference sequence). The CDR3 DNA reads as TGTGCCAGCAGTTACTATGCGGGGAGCGGCTACACCTTC. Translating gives CASSYYAGSGYTF.

The CDR3 is CASLGETQYF. The CDR3 DNA is TGTGCCAGCCTCGGAGAGACCCAGTACTTC. The gene calls are TRBV2 and TRBJ2-5; D unclear. The CDR3 extends over 10 amino acids. Trimming removed 8 bases at V and 4 bases at J, with 5 bases between. The V gene's germline CDR1 is SNHLY and CDR2 FYNNEI.

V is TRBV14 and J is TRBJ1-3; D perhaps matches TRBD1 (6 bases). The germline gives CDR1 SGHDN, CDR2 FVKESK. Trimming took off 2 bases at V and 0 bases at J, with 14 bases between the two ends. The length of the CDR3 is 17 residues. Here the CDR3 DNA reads TGTGCCAGCAGCCAAACCGGGACATTCAGCTCTGGAAACACCATATATTTT. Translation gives CASSQTGTFSSGNTIYF.

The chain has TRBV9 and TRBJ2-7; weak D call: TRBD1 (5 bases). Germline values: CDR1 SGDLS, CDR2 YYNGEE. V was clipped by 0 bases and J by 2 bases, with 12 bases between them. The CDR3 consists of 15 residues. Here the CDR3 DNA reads TGTGCCAGCAGCGTAGATATGGGGCGCGCCTACGAGCAGTACTTC. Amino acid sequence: CASSVDMGRAYEQYF.